Each of the 27 T cell receptor beta chains below was sequenced from the same sample in a study of T cells in Graves' hyperthyroidism and ophthalmopathy. Researchers amplified the TCR beta CDR3 regions from RNA transcripts. TCR CDR3 regions were first amplified by RT-PCR with HTBI primers. TCRdb analysed the multiplex PCR reads with MiXCR anew, one entry per CDR3 protein. The table records over 350,000 distinct CDR3 sequences, around a sixth of them present only once. Sample: blood. These receptors were collected from a young man with Graves' ophthalmopathy.

A note on this clonotype: This sequence may be a read error, since a much larger clone differs from it by one base. The CDR3 sequence is CASEAGYTF. CDR3 bases: TGTGCCAGCGAGGCTGGCTACACCTTC. The genes are TRBV12-3 or TRBV12-4 and TRBJ1-2, with D unresolved. Trimming cost V 8 bases and J 7 bases, with 5 bases left between them. The CDR3 extends over 9 amino acids.

The chain couples TRBV9 to TRBJ2-1, with 9 bases fitting TRBD2. Germline V gives CDR1 SGDLS, CDR2 YYNGEE. The CDR3 totals 17 residues. Trimming removed 3 bases from V and 4 bases from J; junction bases left unmatched: 11. The CDR3 loop is CASSGNLAGQGYNEQFF. CDR3 DNA: TGTGCCAGCAGCGGTAACCTAGCGGGGCAGGGGTACAATGAGCAGTTCTTC.

Turning to this clonotype: A read error is likely, as this CDR3 ends without the conserved phenylalanine or tryptophan. This chain uses TRBV20-1 with TRBJ1-3; 7 bases are shared with TRBD1. The CDR3 runs to 15 residues. Germline V gene lookup returns CDR1 DFQATT and CDR2 SNEGSKA (reference sequence). With 1 base clipped from V and 0 bases from J, the junction kept 3 bases outside the gene matches. The CDR3 protein is CSARGDSYSGNTIYL. The DNA of the CDR3 is TGCAGTGCTAGAGGGGACAGCTACTCTGGAAACACCATATATCTT.

This clonotype was found many times. V and J are TRBV7-9 and TRBJ2-1; no definite D call. V was cut by 4 bases and J by 6 bases, with 16 bases left in between. The CDR3 contains 15 residues. Germline CDR1 and CDR2: SEHNR and FQNEAQ (reference sequence). This CDR3 reads CASSSPTVALNEQFF. Written as DNA, the CDR3 is TGTGCCAGCAGCTCGCCCACGGTGGCCCTCAATGAGCAGTTCTTC.

As regards this clonotype: A much larger clonotype is one base distant, so this may be a read error. CDR3 protein: CASSLEGAGIHEQYF. CDR3 DNA sequence: TGTGCCAGCAGCTTAGAGGGGGCGGGGATTCACGAGCAGTACTTC. The chain combines TRBV11-2 with TRBJ2-7; D might be TRBD1 or TRBD2, each matching 6 bases. The CDR3 totals 15 residues. V was trimmed by 0 bases and J by 5 bases, leaving 14 bases between them. Looked up from germline, CDR1 is SGHAT and CDR2 is FQNNGV. The whole variable domain, filled in from reference TRBV11-2 and TRBJ2-7, reads EAGVAQSPRYKIIEKRQSVAFWCNPISGHATLYWYQQILGQGPKLLIQFQNNGVVDDSQLPKDRFSAERLKGVDSTLKIQPAKLEDSAVYLCASSLEGAGIHEQYFGPGTRLTVT.

This clonotype was observed at least ten times. The chain couples TRBV7-2 to TRBJ1-5, with unresolved D. The CDR3 runs 13 residues. V was pared by 3 bases and J by 0 bases, with 3 bases between. Germline loops: CDR1 SGHTA, CDR2 FQGNSA. CDR3 sequence (DNA): TGTGCCAGCAGCTTTAATAGCAATCAGCCCCAGCATTTT. This gives the protein CASSFNSNQPQHF.

The sample holds many counts of this clonotype. J is TRBJ2-5 and V is TRBV12-3 or TRBV12-4, with TRBD2 identical over 7 bases. V gave up 3 bases and J gave up 4 bases; unmatched junction bases: 11. CDR3 length: 16 residues. The CDR3 nucleotides are TGTGCCAGCAGTTTGGGGGGTGGGGGGAGGGGAGAGACCCAGTACTTC. Amino acids: CASSLGGGGRGETQYF.

This clonotype was seen ten or more times. CDR3 protein: CASSLARKNSPLHF. The CDR3 DNA sequence: TGTGCCAGCAGTTTAGCACGGAAGAATTCACCCCTCCACTTT. The V call is TRBV12-3 or TRBV12-4, the J call TRBJ1-6; D is uncertain. The V gene lost 0 bases and the J gene lost 7 bases, with 7 bases spanning the gap. This CDR3 region has 14 residues.

The chain combines TRBV29-1 with TRBJ2-5; weak D call: TRBD2 (6 bases). The CDR3 runs to 12 residues. V was clipped by 2 bases and J by 5 bases, with 9 bases between them. Per the germline V gene, CDR1 is SQVTM and CDR2 is ANQGSEA. The CDR3 sequence is CSVEPGTETQYF. The CDR3 nucleotides are TGCAGCGTTGAACCGGGGACTGAGACCCAGTACTTC.

This clonotype was counted between two and nine times. V gene TRBV6-1 combines with J gene TRBJ1-2; D unclear. CDR3 length: 14 residues. CDR1 and CDR2 (germline): MNHNS, SASEGT. V lost 5 bases and J lost 4, with 14 bases in between. The CDR3 coding sequence is TGTGCCAGCAGTCCCACCGACATCGCCTATGGCTACACCTTC. It specifies CASSPTDIAYGYTF.

This chain connects TRBV11-2 to TRBJ2-3; 13 nucleotides match TRBD2. Germline CDR1 reads SGHAT; CDR2 reads FQNNGV. V was clipped by 0 bases and J by 9 bases; unmatched bases: 6. The CDR3 has 16 amino acids. CDR3 DNA: TGTGCCAGCAGCTTAGAACTAGCGGGGGGGCCCCGAACGCAGTATTTT. Translating gives CASSLELAGGPRTQYF.

In this sample, this clonotype turned up many times. The chain has TRBV3-1 and TRBJ2-7, with D perhaps matching TRBD2 (6 bases). Germline CDR1 reads LGHDT; CDR2 reads YNNKEL (reference sequence). The CDR3 spans 13 residues. V was pared by 5 bases and J by 6 bases, with 14 bases between. CDR3: CASSKGLESEQYF. Here the CDR3 DNA reads TGTGCCAGCAGCAAGGGACTCGAGAGCGAGCAGTACTTC.

This clonotype was picked up many times. The chain joins TRBV6-5 to TRBJ2-7; D is possibly TRBD1 (5 bases). The CDR3 spans 15 residues. The germline V gene encodes CDR1 MNHEY and CDR2 SVGAGI. V dropped 4 bases and J dropped 3 bases, with 16 bases sitting between them. CDR3 region: CASSSKSAQDYEQYF. DNA for the CDR3: TGTGCCAGCAGTTCGAAGAGTGCACAGGACTACGAGCAGTACTTC.

This clonotype was observed a few times. The gene calls are TRBV5-6 and TRBJ2-5; D is perhaps TRBD1 (5 bases). This CDR3 spans 14 amino acids. Per the germline V gene, CDR1 is SGHDT and CDR2 is YYEEEE. The ends were cut back, 4 bases at V and 1 base at J, with 11 bases in the middle. CDR3 sequence reads: CASSPTEVQETQYF. CDR3 DNA: TGTGCCAGCAGCCCGACAGAAGTCCAAGAGACCCAGTACTTC.

This chain uses TRBV19 with TRBJ2-3, with D tentatively TRBD1 or TRBD2 (6 bases each). The germline V and J ends were trimmed by 8 bases and 7 bases, with 16 bases remaining between them. The CDR3 extends over 13 amino acids. Per germline, CDR1 LNHDA and CDR2 SQIVND (reference sequence). CDR3 sequence: CASWGQGGHTQYF. DNA of the CDR3: TGTGCCAGTTGGGGGCAGGGAGGACATACGCAGTATTTT. The full variable domain, its missing parts supplied by reference TRBV19 and TRBJ2-3, is DGGITQSPKYLFRKEGQNVTLSCEQNLNHDAMYWYRQDPGQGLRLIYYSQIVNDFQKGDIAEGYSVSREKKESFPLTVTSAQKNPTAFYLCASWGQGGHTQYFGPGTRLTVL.

This clonotype was found many times. The V call is TRBV20-1, the J call TRBJ1-1; D is uncertain. Trimming pared 2 bases from V and 6 bases from J, leaving 16 bases between. The germline V gene encodes CDR1 DFQATT and CDR2 SNEGSKA (reference sequence). The CDR3 runs to 14 residues. For the CDR3, the DNA is TGCAGTGCTAGACGGTATAGGGAGCTCTCTGAAGCTTTCTTT. This codes for CSARRYRELSEAFF.

This clonotype was counted only a few times. The rearrangement links TRBV28 to TRBJ1-2, with a weak D call TRBD1 (5 bases). The CDR3 runs to 12 residues. Germline V gene lookup returns CDR1 MDHEN and CDR2 SYDVKM. Trimming removed 4 bases from V and 4 bases from J, with 7 bases in between. The CDR3 DNA sequence: TGTGCCAGCAGTTGGCAGGGCTATGGCTACACCTTC. Amino acids: CASSWQGYGYTF.

This clonotype was seen a few times. This chain joins TRBV28 and TRBJ2-4; a weak D match, TRBD2 (7 bases). The germline gives CDR1 MDHEN, CDR2 SYDVKM. Trimming took 5 bases from V and 8 from J, leaving 16 bases between them. The CDR3 is 14 residues long. This chain's CDR3 is CASSTGGAGYIQYF. CDR3 DNA: TGTGCCAGCAGTACTGGGGGGGCGGGGTACATTCAGTACTTC.

The table lists this clonotype with many counts. J is TRBJ2-3 and V is TRBV20-1; D is possibly TRBD2 (7 bases). This CDR3 is built from 16 residues. The V gene lost 5 bases and the J gene lost 0 bases, with 18 bases spanning the gap. Germline loops: CDR1 DFQATT, CDR2 SNEGSKA (reference sequence). In DNA form, the CDR3 reads TGCAGTGCTGCCTACCGGGGGGCGACTAGCACAGATACGCAGTATTTT. Amino acid sequence: CSAAYRGATSTDTQYF.

This clonotype has at least ten counts. The J gene is TRBJ2-3, the V gene TRBV2; 8 nucleotides line up with TRBD1. Trimming took 6 bases from V and 0 from J; bases not matched to a gene: 5. This CDR3 is built from 15 residues. Germline CDR1 SNHLY, CDR2 FYNNEI. The CDR3 DNA reads as TGTGCCAGCAGGGAGACAGGGGCCAGCACAGATACGCAGTATTTT. Translation gives CASRETGASTDTQYF.

This clonotype was detected ten times or more. V gene TRBV5-1 combines with J gene TRBJ1-1; the D is unclear. The CDR3 runs to 14 residues. Trimming cost V 0 bases and J 3 bases, with 9 bases left between them. Germline CDR1 and CDR2: SGHRS and YFSETQ. This chain's CDR3 is CASSLDGTDTEAFF. The CDR3 region has the DNA TGCGCCAGCAGCTTGGATGGTACGGACACTGAAGCTTTCTTT.

As to this clonotype: The CDR3 does not close with the conserved phenylalanine or tryptophan, likely indicating a read error. J is TRBJ2-7 and V is TRBV25-1, with D perhaps assigned TRBD1 or TRBD2 (5 bases each). Germline V gene sequence: CDR1 MGHDK, CDR2 SYGVNS. V lost 9 bases and J lost 1, with 19 bases in between. This CDR3 is built from 15 residues. The CDR3 loop is CASSPSGTSSYEQYS. The CDR3 bases are TGTGCCAGTTCGCCATCCGGGACGTCTTCCTACGAGCAGTACTCC.

This clonotype has ten or more counts. The chain joins TRBV6-2 or TRBV6-3 to TRBJ1-1, with no clear D. CDR3 length: 16 amino acids. V dropped 0 bases and J dropped 0 bases, with 11 bases sitting between them. Germline assignment: CDR1 MNHEY and CDR2 SVGEGT. The DNA of the CDR3 is TGTGCCAGCAGTTACTCGAGGTGGCAGGTGAACACTGAAGCTTTCTTT. This encodes CASSYSRWQVNTEAFF.

This clonotype was observed a few times. The V gene is TRBV10-3, the J gene TRBJ2-7, with D possibly being TRBD1 (5 bases). The CDR3 length is 16 residues. The germline V and J ends were trimmed by 2 bases and 1 base, with 15 bases remaining between them. Germline V gives CDR1 ENHRY, CDR2 SYGVKD. This chain's CDR3 is CAISEPDSLRSYEQYF. In DNA form, the CDR3 reads TGTGCCATCAGTGAGCCCGACAGCCTACGTTCCTACGAGCAGTACTTC.

In this sample, this clonotype turned up a few times. This chain joins TRBV7-9 and TRBJ1-1; possible D gene TRBD1, 6 bases. The length of the CDR3 is 14 residues. V lost 8 bases, J lost 5 bases, and 18 bases lay in between. Per germline, CDR1 SEHNR and CDR2 FQNEAQ (reference sequence). This chain's CDR3 is CASGHREGGTEAFF. Written as DNA, the CDR3 is TGTGCCAGCGGACACAGGGAGGGAGGGACTGAAGCTTTCTTT.

There are many counts of this clonotype. The rearrangement uses TRBV18 and TRBJ1-2; D not certain. The V gene lost 1 base and the J gene lost 7 bases, with 13 bases spanning the gap. Germline CDR1 reads KGHSH; CDR2 reads LQKENI. CDR3 size: 14 residues. The CDR3 sequence is CASSPQGLGPGYTF. CDR3 DNA: TGTGCCAGCTCACCACAGGGATTGGGTCCTGGCTACACCTTC.

In this sample, this clonotype turned up many times. The chain links TRBV12-3 or TRBV12-4 to TRBJ1-2, with D tentatively TRBD1 (6 bases). CDR3 length: 15 residues. Trimming shortened V by 4 bases and J by 2 bases, and 14 bases separated the two germline ends. CDR3 amino acids: CASSWGDKFNYGYTF. Here the CDR3 DNA reads TGTGCCAGCAGTTGGGGGGACAAATTCAACTATGGCTACACCTTC.